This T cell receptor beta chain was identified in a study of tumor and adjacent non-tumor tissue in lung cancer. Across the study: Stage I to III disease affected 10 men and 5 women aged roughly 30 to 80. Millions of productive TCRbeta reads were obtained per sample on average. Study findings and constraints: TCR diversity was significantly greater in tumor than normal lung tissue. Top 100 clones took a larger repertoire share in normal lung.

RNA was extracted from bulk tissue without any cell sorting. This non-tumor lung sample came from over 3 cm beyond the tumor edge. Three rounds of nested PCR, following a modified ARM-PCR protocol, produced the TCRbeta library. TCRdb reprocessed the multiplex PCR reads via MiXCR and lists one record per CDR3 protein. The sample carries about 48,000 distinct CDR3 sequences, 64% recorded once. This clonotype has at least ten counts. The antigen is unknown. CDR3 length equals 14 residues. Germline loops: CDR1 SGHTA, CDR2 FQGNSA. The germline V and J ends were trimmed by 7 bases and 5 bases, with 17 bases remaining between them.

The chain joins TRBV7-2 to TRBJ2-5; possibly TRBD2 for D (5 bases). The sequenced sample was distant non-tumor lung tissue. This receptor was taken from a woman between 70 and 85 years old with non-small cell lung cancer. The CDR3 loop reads CASNHDAGGETQYF. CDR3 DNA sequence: TGTGCCAGCAACCACGACGCGGGCGGGGAGACCCAGTACTTC.